This TCR beta chain was identified in a study of post-analysis software for immune sequencing data. For this clonotype: What it binds is not known.

Trimming stripped 7 bases from V and 8 bases from J, with 14 bases between. This CDR3 has 12 residues. The germline CDR1 and CDR2 sequences are SGHAT and FQNNGV. Unique molecular identifiers were carried by the TCR beta cDNA libraries. TCRdb recomputed calls from the PCR reads with MiXCR, one row per CDR3 protein. The data show about 540,000 distinct CDR3 sequences, about a third seen once. Overall study results and limits: Controls had lower frequencies than patients of about 5 TRBV segments, which included TRBV5-6, TRBV5-1 and TRBV20-1.

The chain joins TRBV11-2 to TRBJ1-2; D is uncertain. The specimen was blood. The TCR comes from a girl aged 2-17 years with multiple sclerosis. The CDR3 protein is CASTPQGFGYTF. The DNA of the CDR3 is TGTGCCAGCACCCCTCAAGGTTTCGGCTACACCTTC.